The rows below give T cell receptor beta chains drawn from one sample of a study of T-cell reconstitution after alpha-beta-depleted transplantation in children. Each CDR3 protein is one row after TCRdb ran MiXCR on the PCR reads. The table has roughly 590,000 distinct CDR3 sequences, around 16% seen once. The material was PBMCs from the stem cell graft donor, obtained from the stem cell graft. These receptors were collected from a human donor who donated a stem cell graft to a child with acute myeloid leukemia. The CDR3 runs from the conserved cysteine through the conserved F or W. A D gene is named only where the DNA matches it firmly. Size is omitted from some rows. Given values are once, few, many or a class for expanded clones.

v_gene	d_gene	abundance	j_gene	CDR3nt	CDR3aa
TRBV20-1	TRBD2	many	TRBJ2-1	TGCAGTGCTTCCTTTAGTAGCGGGGGTAGGAATGAGCAGTTCTTC	CSASFSSGGRNEQFF
TRBV28	TRBD1	few	TRBJ1-2	TGTGCCAGCTGCGGGACAGGGGGTTCAAACTATGGCTACACCTTC	CASCGTGGSNYGYTF
TRBV28	TRBD1	.	TRBJ2-3	TGTGCCAGCAGTCCCAGACAGGGGATAGGTACGCAGTATTTT	CASSPRQGIGTQYF
TRBV7-2	.	few	TRBJ2-2	TGTGCCAGCAGCCCGATAGGAGGCACCGGGGAGCTGTTTTTT	CASSPIGGTGELFF
TRBV5-1	.	.	TRBJ1-1	TGCGCCAGCAGCTTCGTCTCGGACACTGAAGCTTTCTTT	CASSFVSDTEAFF
TRBV7-9	TRBD1	few	TRBJ1-1	TGTGCCAGCAGCCGACCAGGGGGAGGTGACTTCTTT	CASSRPGGGDFF
TRBV9	TRBD1	many	TRBJ1-6	TGTGCCAGCAGCGTAGATGTAGGGGGCGCAGGTTCACCCCTCCACTTT	CASSVDVGGAGSPLHF
TRBV7-2	.	.	TRBJ2-2	TGTGCCAGCAGCTTAGCCAGGGTCACCGGGGAGCTGTTTTTT	CASSLARVTGELFF
TRBV7-9	.	few	TRBJ2-3	TGTGCCAGCAGCGCTGGGGGAGGGGGAGGAACGCAGTATTTT	CASSAGGGGGTQYF
TRBV20-1	.	many	TRBJ2-7	TGCAGTGCTAGAGATGTGGGGTATAGCTCCTACGAGCAGTACTTC	CSARDVGYSSYEQYF
TRBV20-1	.	many	TRBJ1-6	TGCAGTGCTAGAGAATCGGCCTCGGCAAAAAGAAATTCACCCCTCCACTTT	CSARESASAKRNSPLHF
TRBV28	.	.	TRBJ2-6	TGTGCCAGCAGTGAGGGATACTCTGGGGCCAACGTCCTGACTTTC	CASSEGYSGANVLTF
TRBV27	.	many	TRBJ1-2	TGTGCCAGCAGTTTAATTCGGGGTGAGGGCTACACCTTC	CASSLIRGEGYTF
TRBV27	.	once	TRBJ1-1	TGTGCCAGCAGTTTTATCCACGGGGGCACTGAAGCTTTCTTT	CASSFIHGGTEAFF
TRBV3-1	TRBD2	.	TRBJ2-1	TGTGCCAGCAGCCAAGCGTCGGGGGGGTACAATGAGCAGTTCTTC	CASSQASGGYNEQFF
TRBV5-1	TRBD1	.	TRBJ1-1	TGCGCCAGCAGCTTGGAAGGGACAGGGGGCCCAGCTTTCTTT	CASSLEGTGGPAFF
TRBV6-5	.	many	TRBJ1-6	TGTGCCAGCAGTTACAGGGGTCAGGGGTTAGATTCACCCCTCCACTTT	CASSYRGQGLDSPLHF
TRBV7-9	TRBD1	few	TRBJ1-2	TGTGCCAGCAGCCTTTTGACAGGGCTCGGCTACACCTTC	CASSLLTGLGYTF
TRBV4-1	.	.	TRBJ2-3	TGCGCCAGCAGCCAAGCCCGAGTAAGAGGGGCGAGAGATACGCAGTATTTT	CASSQARVRGARDTQYF
TRBV12-3/TRBV12-4	.	many	TRBJ2-1	TGTGCCAGCACCCCAAGGCCGGGGAGTTCCTACAATGAGCAGTTCTTC	CASTPRPGSSYNEQFF
TRBV10-3	.	.	TRBJ2-5	TGTGCCATCAGTGTATGGCCCGAAGAGACCCAGTACTTC	CAISVWPEETQYF
TRBV7-2	.	many	TRBJ1-5	TGTGCCAGCAGCCCGGGGGACGTGGGAAATCAGCCCCAGCATTTT	CASSPGDVGNQPQHF
TRBV12-3/TRBV12-4	.	few	TRBJ2-2	TGTGCCAGCAGCCCACCTCGGGGGGCGTCCGGGGAGCTGTTTTTT	CASSPPRGASGELFF
TRBV29-1	.	.	TRBJ2-5	TGCAGCGTGGGGGTAGCTGGGACCCAGTACTTC	CSVGVAGTQYF
TRBV20-1	.	many	TRBJ1-6	TGCAGTGCACTCGACCCGAGTAATTCACCCCTCCACTTT	CSALDPSNSPLHF
TRBV12-3/TRBV12-4	.	few	TRBJ2-7	TGTGCCAGCAGTCCCGTCACAATCTACGAGCAGTACTTC	CASSPVTIYEQYF
TRBV11-2	TRBD2	.	TRBJ2-6	TGTGCCAGCAGCTATCCCCCTGCTAGCGGGCTCTCTGGGGCCAACGTCCTGACTTTC	CASSYPPASGLSGANVLTF
TRBV29-1	.	few	TRBJ2-3	TGCAGCGTTGTCGGCCGCCCACTCACAGATACGCAGTATTTT	CSVVGRPLTDTQYF
TRBV29-1	TRBD1	many	TRBJ1-2	TGCAGCGTCGTCCGGGACAGTAACTATGGCTACACCTTC	CSVVRDSNYGYTF
TRBV7-2	.	.	TRBJ1-1	TGTGCCAGCAGCTTAGGGAGGGCTGTGAGCACTGAAGCTTTCTTT	CASSLGRAVSTEAFF
TRBV7-2	.	few	TRBJ1-5	TGTGCCAGCAGCTTAAGCCTGGGGGCCAATCAGCCCCAGCATTTT	CASSLSLGANQPQHF
TRBV7-2	TRBD1	many	TRBJ2-5	TGTGCCAGCAGCTTAGTATGGGACAGGCAAGAGACCCAGTACTTC	CASSLVWDRQETQYF
TRBV20-1	.	many	TRBJ1-1	TGCAGTGCTACTTTTAAGGACACCTACACTGAAGCTTTCTTT	CSATFKDTYTEAFF
TRBV12-3/TRBV12-4	.	many	TRBJ2-1	TGTGCCAGCAGTGATGGCAGCCACAATGAGCAGTTCTTC	CASSDGSHNEQFF
TRBV7-9	.	.	TRBJ2-1	TGTGCCAGCAGCAATCGGGACCTCAATGAGCAGTTCTTC	CASSNRDLNEQFF
TRBV7-2	TRBD1	many	TRBJ2-3	TGTGCCAGCAGCCCGGGACAGCGCACAGATACGCAGTATTTT	CASSPGQRTDTQYF
TRBV20-1	.	many	TRBJ2-1	TGCAGTGCCTCATATGGACAGAACTCCTACAATGAGCAGTTCTTC	CSASYGQNSYNEQFF
TRBV29-1	.	many	TRBJ2-3	TGCAGCGTTGAGCTGCAGGGTGGCACAGATACGCAGTATTTT	CSVELQGGTDTQYF
TRBV20-1	TRBD1	many	TRBJ2-3	TGCAGTGCCAGTGACGGACAGGGGTCAAATACGCAGTATTTT	CSASDGQGSNTQYF
TRBV12-3/TRBV12-4	TRBD1	many	TRBJ2-5	TGTGCCAGCAGCCGACAGGGGAGGTGGGAGACCCAGTACTTC	CASSRQGRWETQYF
TRBV6-2/TRBV6-3	.	few	TRBJ2-1	TGTGCCAGCAACCTTCTTCAAACCGGGACAATCCACAATGAGCAGTTCTTC	CASNLLQTGTIHNEQFF
TRBV20-1	.	.	TRBJ1-5	TGCAGTGCTAGACGTCCACCGGCGGGCGGGGATGGGCCCCAGCATTTT	CSARRPPAGGDGPQHF
TRBV4-1	.	.	TRBJ1-1	TGCGCCAGCAGCCAAGATCCCGCGGGCGGGGGGACTGAAGCTTTCTTT	CASSQDPAGGGTEAFF
TRBV20-1	TRBD1	many	TRBJ2-5	TGCAGTGCTAGACCGGACAGGGAAGAGACCCAGTACTTC	CSARPDREETQYF
TRBV25-1	TRBD1	few	TRBJ1-2	TGTGCCAGCAGTGCTAGACAGGGGAGGCCCTATGGCTACACCTTC	CASSARQGRPYGYTF
TRBV6-6	.	.	TRBJ2-5	TGTGCCAGCAGTTATACCCAAGAGACCCAGTACTTC	CASSYTQETQYF
TRBV5-5	.	.	TRBJ2-6	TGTGCCAGCAGCTTGGACTTCTCCTCTGGGGCCAACGTCCTGACTTTC	CASSLDFSSGANVLTF
TRBV7-9	.	many	TRBJ2-1	TGTGCCAGCAGCTCCTTACCAGGGAAGATCTTC	CASSSLPGKIF
TRBV6-1	.	few	TRBJ1-1	TGTGCCAGCATCGGTGTCACTGAAGCTTTCTTT	CASIGVTEAFF
TRBV6-1	.	few	TRBJ2-1	TGTGCCAGCAGCGGTGAACTAGCCGGGGAGCAGTTCTTC	CASSGELAGEQFF
TRBV3-1	TRBD2	few	TRBJ2-3	TGTGCCAGCAGCCAAGATCGGGGGGACGCAGATACGCAGTATTTT	CASSQDRGDADTQYF
TRBV2	TRBD2	.	TRBJ2-1	TGTGCCAGCAGTCCTTACGGGGGGGGGCAAAAAAATGAGCAGTTCTTC	CASSPYGGGQKNEQFF
TRBV29-1	TRBD1	few	TRBJ2-2	TGCAGCGTTGCACAGGGGGCTGGGTCTTTTTTGAACACCGGGGAGCTGTTTTTT	CSVAQGAGSFLNTGELFF
TRBV12-3/TRBV12-4	TRBD2	many	TRBJ2-1	TGTGCCAGCAGTTTCCGACTAGCGGGGACCCTAAACAATGAGCAGTTCTTC	CASSFRLAGTLNNEQFF
TRBV12-3/TRBV12-4	.	.	TRBJ2-2	TGTGCCAGCAGTTTCACGGGGGTTAACACCGGGGAGCTGTTTTTT	CASSFTGVNTGELFF
TRBV5-6	.	many	TRBJ2-2	TGTGCCAGCAGCTTGGGATGGGACATCGGGGAGCTGTTTTTT	CASSLGWDIGELFF
TRBV10-2	.	many	TRBJ2-1	TGCGCCAGCAGTGACGGGGCGGAGCAGTTCTTC	CASSDGAEQFF
TRBV9	TRBD1	many	TRBJ2-1	TGTGCCAGCAGTGCTAGGACAGGGGGGAATGAGCAGTTCTTC	CASSARTGGNEQFF
TRBV20-1	.	few	TRBJ2-2	TGCGGCCTACGGAGATCGAACACCGGGGAGCTGTTTTTT	CGLRRSNTGELFF
TRBV7-2	.	many	TRBJ2-7	TGTGCCAGCAGCTTAGGCAGACACCAAAGTAGCGAGCAGTACTTC	CASSLGRHQSSEQYF